The 6 T cell receptor beta chains below come from one sample, sequenced in a study of T cells in localized non-small cell lung cancer. Profiling relied on immunoSEQ multiplex PCR, and the TCRdb table lists in-frame clones only, not all of them. Seen here are under 150,000 clones, around 92% observed once, and the top ten hold over 1.5%. The source material was peripheral blood, sampled before any cancer treatment. These receptors all come from a female donor aged 60 or older with stage I lung adenocarcinoma.

This clone has just one count. The genes are TRBV19 and TRBJ1-2, with D maybe TRBD1 (5 bases). The ends were cut back, 6 bases at V and 2 bases at J, with 10 bases in the middle. Germline CDR1 and CDR2: LNHDA and SQIVND (reference sequence). The CDR3 loop spans 13 amino acids. The CDR3 DNA reads TGTGCCAGTAGGATGACAGCAAACTATGGCTACACCTTC. Protein: CASRMTANYGYTF.

V and J are TRBV5-4 and TRBJ2-7; 9 bases match TRBD2. V was pared by 4 bases and J by 2 bases, with 7 bases of the junction left unmatched. Germline V gene sequence: CDR1 SGHNT, CDR2 YYREEE (reference sequence). The CDR3 spans 15 residues. CDR3 coding DNA: TGTGCCAGCAGCCTGAGCTCTAGCGGGGCCTACGAGCAGTACTTC. This codes for CASSLSSSGAYEQYF.

The table lists this clone with a few counts. V is TRBV7-9 and J is TRBJ2-7, with 9 bases matching TRBD1. V lost 3 bases, J lost 5 bases, and 5 bases stayed unmatched. Germline assignment: CDR1 SEHNR and CDR2 FQNEAQ (reference sequence). The CDR3 is made up of 14 amino acids. CDR3 sequence reads: CASSFWDRDNEQYF. For the CDR3, the DNA is TGTGCCAGCAGCTTTTGGGACAGGGATAACGAGCAGTACTTC.

The rearrangement joins TRBV7-2 to TRBJ1-3; TRBD1 aligns across 9 bases. Germline CDR1 reads SGHTA; CDR2 reads FQGNSA. Trimming at V came to 5 bases and at J to 2 bases, leaving 10 bases not matched to a gene. The length of the CDR3 is 17 residues. The CDR3 reads CASSPTIQGAPGNTIYF. The CDR3 region has the DNA TGTGCCAGCAGCCCGACCATACAGGGGGCTCCTGGAAACACCATATATTTT. The entire variable domain, with the rest obtained from reference TRBV7-2 and TRBJ1-3, is as follows: GAGVSQSPSNKVTEKGKDVELRCDPISGHTALYWYRQSLGQGLEFLIYFQGNSAPDKSGLPSDRFSAERTGGSVSTLTIQRTQQEDSAVYLCASSPTIQGAPGNTIYFGEGSWLTVV.

The V gene is TRBV6-1, the J gene TRBJ1-1; D not resolved. Germline CDR1 and CDR2: MNHNS and SASEGT. The CDR3 is 12 amino acids. The ends were cut back, 3 bases at V and 1 base at J, with 3 bases in the middle. The CDR3 spells CASSEWNTEAFF. Here the CDR3 DNA reads TGTGCCAGCAGTGAGTGGAACACTGAAGCTTTCTTT.

V gene TRBV7-9 combines with J gene TRBJ2-2; 7 bases align to TRBD1. Germline V gene sequence: CDR1 SEHNR, CDR2 FQNEAQ (reference sequence). V lost 10 bases to trimming and J lost 2 bases; unmatched junction nucleotides: 4. The CDR3 has 13 amino acids. The CDR3 DNA is TGTGCCACAAGACAGGGTAACACCGGGGAGCTGTTTTTT. Encoded protein: CATRQGNTGELFF.